This TCR beta chain was recorded in a study of CD8+ T cells in alopecia areata. RNA extraction was followed by reverse transcription into cDNA, which acted as the sequencing template. Method: immunoSEQ multiplex PCR; TCRdb's copy keeps in-frame clones and lacks some. The repertoire holds 98,000 or so clones, around 59% seen once, with roughly 20% in the top ten. CDR1 and CDR2 (germline): SGHAT, FQNNGV. V lost 1 base and J lost 2; bases outside the gene matches: 5. The CDR3 is 15 amino acids. The origin of this receptor is a human donor in good health. Sequenced sample: CD8+ T cells sorted from blood. This chain joins TRBV11-2 and TRBJ2-7; 7 bases are a match to TRBD1. The CDR3 loop is CASSLAGTATYEQYF. The CDR3 DNA reads TGTGCCAGCAGCTTAGCCGGGACAGCAACCTACGAGCAGTACTTC. The whole variable domain, filled in from reference TRBV11-2 and TRBJ2-7, reads EAGVAQSPRYKIIEKRQSVAFWCNPISGHATLYWYQQILGQGPKLLIQFQNNGVVDDSQLPKDRFSAERLKGVDSTLKIQPAKLEDSAVYLCASSLAGTATYEQYFGPGTRLTVT.